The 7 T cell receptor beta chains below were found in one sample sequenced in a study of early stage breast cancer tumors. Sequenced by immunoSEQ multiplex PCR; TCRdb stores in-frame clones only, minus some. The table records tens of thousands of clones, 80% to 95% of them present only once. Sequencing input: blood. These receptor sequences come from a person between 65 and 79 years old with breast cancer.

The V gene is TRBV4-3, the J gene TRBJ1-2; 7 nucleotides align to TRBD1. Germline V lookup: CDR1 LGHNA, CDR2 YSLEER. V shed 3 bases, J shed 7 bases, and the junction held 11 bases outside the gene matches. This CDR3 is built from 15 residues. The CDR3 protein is CASSQDIDRESGYTF. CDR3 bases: TGCGCCAGCAGCCAGGATATAGACAGGGAGAGTGGCTACACCTTC.

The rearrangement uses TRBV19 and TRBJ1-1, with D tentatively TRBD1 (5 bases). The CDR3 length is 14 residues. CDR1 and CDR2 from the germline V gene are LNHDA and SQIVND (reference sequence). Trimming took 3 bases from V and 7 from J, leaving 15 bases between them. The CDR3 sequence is CASSMVSPGGEAFF. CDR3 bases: TGTGCCAGTAGTATGGTTTCCCCGGGGGGTGAAGCTTTCTTT.

CDR3 residues: CASSQRVMRESYNEQFF. CDR3 bases: TGCGCCAGCAGCCAACGCGTGATGAGGGAATCCTACAATGAGCAGTTCTTC. V usage is TRBV4-3 and J usage is TRBJ2-1; tentative D call: TRBD2 (5 bases). The germline CDR1 and CDR2 sequences are LGHNA and YSLEER. This CDR3 is built from 17 residues. The ends were cut back, 2 bases at V and 1 base at J, with 15 bases in the middle.

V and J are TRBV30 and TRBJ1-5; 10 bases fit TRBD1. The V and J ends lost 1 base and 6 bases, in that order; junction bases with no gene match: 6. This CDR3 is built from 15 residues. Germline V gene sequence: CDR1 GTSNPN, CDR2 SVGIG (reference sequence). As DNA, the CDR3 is TGTGCCTGGAGTGGAGGGACAGGGGTTTTTCAGCCCCAGCATTTT. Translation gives CAWSGGTGVFQPQHF.

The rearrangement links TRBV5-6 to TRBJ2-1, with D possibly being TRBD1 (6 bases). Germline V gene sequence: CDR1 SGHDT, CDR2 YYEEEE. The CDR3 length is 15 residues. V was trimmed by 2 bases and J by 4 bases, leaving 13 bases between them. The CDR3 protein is CASSFGTTGYNEQFF. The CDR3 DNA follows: TGTGCCAGCAGCTTCGGTACGACAGGTTACAATGAGCAGTTCTTC.

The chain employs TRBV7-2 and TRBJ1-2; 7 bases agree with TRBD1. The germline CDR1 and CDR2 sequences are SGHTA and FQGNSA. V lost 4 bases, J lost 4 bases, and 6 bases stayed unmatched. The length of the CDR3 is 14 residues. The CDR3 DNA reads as TGTGCCAGCAGCTCAGGGGGTCGGATCTATGGCTACACCTTC. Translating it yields CASSSGGRIYGYTF.

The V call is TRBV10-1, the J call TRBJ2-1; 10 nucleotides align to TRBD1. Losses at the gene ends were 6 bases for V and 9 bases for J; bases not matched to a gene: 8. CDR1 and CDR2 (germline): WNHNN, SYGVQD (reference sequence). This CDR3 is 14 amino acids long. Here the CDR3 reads CASRSDRGLGEQFF. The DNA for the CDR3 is TGCGCCAGCAGGTCGGACAGGGGGTTGGGTGAGCAGTTCTTC.